These 24 T cell receptor beta chains were sequenced from one sample in a study of T-cell memory formation after mild COVID-19. TCRdb analysed the 5' RACE reads with MiXCR anew, one entry per CDR3 protein. Here the sample spans 500,000 to 600,000 distinct CDR3 sequences, around 17% being singletons. What was sequenced was PBMCs or a T cell subset sorted from them (not recorded which). The source of these receptors is an adult woman who had mild COVID-19 (a few samples of this study predate the infection). Cell type and time point are not known.

The chain uses TRBV14 and TRBJ2-1, with D perhaps TRBD2 (7 bases). This CDR3 region has 13 residues. The V end was cut by 2 bases, the J end by 14 bases, with 16 bases between. Per germline, CDR1 SGHDN and CDR2 FVKESK. The CDR3 bases are TGTGCCAGCAGCCAATCCAGGTGGGAGGGGGAGTTCTTC. This sequence encodes CASSQSRWEGEFF.

This clonotype has just a few counts. The genes are TRBV5-1 and TRBJ2-5; the D gene is possibly TRBD1 (6 bases). Deletions cut 5 bases from V and 3 bases from J, with 11 bases between. CDR1 SGHRS and CDR2 YFSETQ come from the germline V gene. The CDR3 runs 13 residues. Here the CDR3 reads CASRRGLEETQYF. The DNA for the CDR3 is TGCGCCAGCAGGAGGGGGTTGGAAGAGACCCAGTACTTC.

The chain combines TRBV24-1 with TRBJ2-1; 7 positions agree with TRBD2. Germline assignment: CDR1 KGHDR and CDR2 SFDVKD. The CDR3 totals 15 residues. J lost 7 bases, V lost 1 base, and 6 bases had no gene match. The CDR3 region has the DNA TGTGCCACCAGTGATTTTGCGGGAGTGCGAAATGAGCAGTTCTTC. This encodes CATSDFAGVRNEQFF.

The chain recombines TRBV29-1 with TRBJ1-1; D gene unclear. Trimming took off 5 bases at V and 0 bases at J, with 19 bases between the two ends. Looked up from germline, CDR1 is SQVTM and CDR2 is ANQGSEA. The CDR3 runs to 16 residues. This CDR3 reads CSVNREVGSVNTEAFF. CDR3 bases: TGCAGCGTTAACCGCGAGGTGGGCAGCGTGAACACTGAAGCTTTCTTT.

As DNA, the CDR3 is TGTGCCAGCAGCTTACTGACAGGGAGTGTCACCGGGGAGCTGTTTTTT. Amino acids: CASSLLTGSVTGELFF. The J gene is TRBJ2-2, the V gene TRBV7-3; TRBD1 matches at 7 bases. V gave up 2 bases and J gave up 4 bases; unmatched junction bases: 7. Germline lookup yields CDR1 SGHTA and CDR2 FQGTGA. This CDR3 region has 16 residues.

The rearrangement joins TRBV18 to TRBJ2-1; D is possibly TRBD1 or TRBD2 (6 bases each). The CDR3 is 15 residues long. The germline V and J ends were trimmed by 3 bases and 0 bases, with 9 bases remaining between them. CDR1 KGHSH and CDR2 LQKENI come from the germline V gene. This CDR3 reads CASSPEGGSYNEQFF. The CDR3 coding sequence is TGTGCCAGCTCACCGGAGGGGGGCTCCTACAATGAGCAGTTCTTC.

This clonotype was observed a handful of times. The chain has TRBV13 and TRBJ2-7, with 11 bases lining up with TRBD2. This CDR3 spans 18 amino acids. Germline-derived CDR1 and CDR2 are PRHDT and FYEKMQ (reference sequence). The J segment lost 4 bases and the V segment lost 0 bases, leaving 11 bases of the junction unmatched. The DNA of the CDR3 is TGTGCCAGCAGCTTAGGACTAGCGGGAGCTTTGAGGGCGTACGAGCAGTACTTC. Its protein is CASSLGLAGALRAYEQYF.

The chain uses TRBV12-3 or TRBV12-4 and TRBJ2-7; 8 nucleotides align to TRBD1. With 2 bases clipped from V and 0 bases from J, the junction kept 6 bases outside the gene matches. CDR3 length: 16 amino acids. The DNA for the CDR3 is TGTGCCAGCAGTTTATCGGAACAGGGGGTCTCCTACGAGCAGTACTTC. Protein sequence: CASSLSEQGVSYEQYF.

This chain joins TRBV3-1 and TRBJ2-6, with D possibly being TRBD1 or TRBD2 (5 bases each). This CDR3 has 15 amino acids. Trimming took 1 base from V and 7 from J, leaving 11 bases between them. Germline-derived CDR1 and CDR2 are LGHDT and YNNKEL (reference sequence). The CDR3 reads CASSQVGRDANVLTF. The CDR3 bases are TGTGCCAGCAGCCAAGTAGGCAGGGACGCCAACGTCCTGACTTTC.

J is TRBJ1-1 and V is TRBV7-6; D call uncertain. The CDR3 has 16 residues. V shed 5 bases and J shed 0 bases, with 16 bases lying between them. Germline V CDR1 and CDR2: SGHVS, FNYEAQ. In DNA, the CDR3 is TGTGCCAGCAGCCCTTACAGTAAGGCAATGAACACTGAAGCTTTCTTT. The encoded protein is CASSPYSKAMNTEAFF.

The rearrangement links TRBV7-3 to TRBJ2-6, with D perhaps given as TRBD1 or TRBD2 (6 bases each). CDR3 length: 16 residues. Germline V lookup: CDR1 SGHTA, CDR2 FQGTGA. V was clipped by 5 bases and J by 3 bases, with 14 bases between them. CDR3: CASSQNGGRGANVLTF. In DNA form, the CDR3 reads TGTGCCAGCAGCCAAAACGGGGGCCGTGGGGCCAACGTCCTGACTTTC.

A few counts support this clonotype. V usage is TRBV12-3 or TRBV12-4 and J usage is TRBJ2-3; maybe TRBD2 (5 bases). Deletions cut 3 bases from V and 1 base from J, with 11 bases between. The CDR3 is 15 residues long. The CDR3 region is CASSLTGLRTDTQYF. CDR3 nucleotide sequence: TGTGCCAGCAGTTTGACCGGACTGCGCACAGATACGCAGTATTTT.

This chain links TRBV5-6 with TRBJ2-6; D remains ambiguous. The V and J ends lost 6 bases and 0 bases respectively, with 16 bases between them. CDR3 length: 17 amino acids. Germline CDR1 and CDR2: SGHDT and YYEEEE. The CDR3 nucleotides read TGTGCCAGCACCTTCCCAGAGTTGGTCTCTGGGGCCAACGTCCTGACTTTC. Translated: CASTFPELVSGANVLTF.

The rearrangement links TRBV6-5 to TRBJ2-1, with 10 bases lining up with TRBD2. The germline V gene has CDR1 MNHEY and CDR2 SVGAGI. CDR3 length: 17 amino acids. V was pared by 6 bases and J by 9 bases, with 17 bases of the junction left unmatched. The CDR3 here is CASSLRGTSGVQTEQFF. CDR3 nucleotides: TGTGCCAGCAGCCTCAGGGGCACTAGCGGGGTACAAACTGAGCAGTTCTTC.

V usage is TRBV7-8 and J usage is TRBJ2-3; weak D call: TRBD2 (6 bases). The germline V gene has CDR1 SGHVS and CDR2 FQNEAQ. V dropped 5 bases and J dropped 4 bases, with 19 bases sitting between them. This CDR3 has 16 residues. The CDR3 sequence: CASSAYKLARADTQYF. The CDR3 nucleotides are TGTGCCAGCAGCGCGTATAAACTAGCCCGGGCAGATACGCAGTATTTT. Filled out from reference TRBV7-8 and TRBJ2-3, the complete variable domain reads GAGVSQSPRYKVAKRGQDVALRCDPISGHVSLFWYQQALGQGPEFLTYFQNEAQLDKSGLPSDRFFAERPEGSVSTLKIQRTQQEDSAVYLCASSAYKLARADTQYFGPGTRLTVL.

This clonotype occurred a few times. V usage is TRBV25-1 and J usage is TRBJ2-6; TRBD2 might be the D (5 bases). The CDR3 runs to 17 residues. The V end was cut by 1 base, the J end by 2 bases, with 12 bases between. Germline V gives CDR1 MGHDK, CDR2 SYGVNS. CDR3 DNA sequence: TGTGCCAGCAGTGAATCCGACCGGGAAACTGGGGCCAACGTCCTGACTTTC. Its translation: CASSESDRETGANVLTF.

The chain couples TRBV3-1 to TRBJ2-1, with 8 bases identical to TRBD2. This CDR3 has 14 amino acids. Losses at the gene ends were 8 bases for V and 7 bases for J; bases not matched to a gene: 10. Germline CDR1 and CDR2: LGHDT and YNNKEL (reference sequence). The CDR3 coding sequence is TGTGCCAGCTCTCCGGGGGGGGCGAATAATGAGCAGTTCTTC. This translates into CASSPGGANNEQFF.

Only a few counts were recorded for this clonotype. The chain carries TRBV20-1 and TRBJ2-5; TRBD2 matches at 10 bases. Germline V CDR1 and CDR2: DFQATT, SNEGSKA (reference sequence). The V and J ends lost 0 bases and 4 bases, in that order; junction bases with no gene match: 17. The length of the CDR3 is 19 residues. The CDR3 reads CSARDGRLAGDPTVETQYF. CDR3 DNA sequence: TGCAGTGCTAGAGATGGGAGGCTAGCGGGAGACCCTACAGTAGAGACCCAGTACTTC.

This clonotype was counted many times. The V call is TRBV18, the J call TRBJ2-7, with TRBD2 identical over 13 bases. The germline gives CDR1 KGHSH, CDR2 LQKENI. The CDR3 sequence is 16 residues long. The ends lost 2 bases at V and 9 bases at J; junction bases unmatched: 10. The CDR3 is CASSPRLAGGENGQYF. The CDR3, as DNA: TGTGCCAGCTCACCAAGACTAGCGGGAGGTGAAAACGGGCAGTACTTC.

The chain couples TRBV12-3 or TRBV12-4 to TRBJ2-5; D gene uncertain. The CDR3 loop spans 13 amino acids. Trimming took 5 bases from V and 5 from J, leaving 12 bases between them. CDR3 in amino acids: CASSTLSQETQYF. For the CDR3, the DNA is TGTGCCAGCAGTACCCTATCCCAGGAGACCCAGTACTTC.

This clonotype was counted between two and nine times. V is TRBV4-1 and J is TRBJ2-7; 9 nucleotides align to TRBD1. After removal of 9 bases from V and 5 bases from J, the junction contained 14 bases not matched to a gene. Germline lookup yields CDR1 MGHRA and CDR2 YSYEKL. CDR3 size: 15 residues. CDR3 sequence (DNA): TGCGCCAGTAAATACACCGGGACAGGGTACGACGAGCAGTACTTC. As protein: CASKYTGTGYDEQYF.

Only a few counts were recorded for this clonotype. V gene TRBV25-1 combines with J gene TRBJ1-2, with D tentatively TRBD1 (5 bases). Trimming left V 2 bases short and J 8 bases short, with 12 bases between. The CDR3 extends over 13 amino acids. From germline, CDR1 is MGHDK and CDR2 SYGVNS. The CDR3 coding sequence is TGTGCCAGCAGTGAACAGGGACCTTGGGGCTACACCTTC. Amino acids: CASSEQGPWGYTF.

The DNA for the CDR3 is TGTGCCAGCAGCTTAGCGGAACAGGGGCAAGAGACCCAGTACTTC. This codes for CASSLAEQGQETQYF. The J gene is TRBJ2-5, the V gene TRBV7-9, with 7 positions matching TRBD1. Trimming cost V 0 bases and J 2 bases; bases outside gene matches: 3. CDR3 length: 15 residues. Per the germline V gene, CDR1 is SEHNR and CDR2 is FQNEAQ (reference sequence).

The chain has TRBV12-3 or TRBV12-4 and TRBJ2-7; D gene ambiguous. Trimming removed 8 bases at V and 3 bases at J, with 20 bases between. This CDR3 has 15 amino acids. The CDR3 region is CASSPSSDIHYEQYF. CDR3 in DNA: TGTGCCAGCTCTCCTTCCTCCGACATACACTACGAGCAGTACTTC.